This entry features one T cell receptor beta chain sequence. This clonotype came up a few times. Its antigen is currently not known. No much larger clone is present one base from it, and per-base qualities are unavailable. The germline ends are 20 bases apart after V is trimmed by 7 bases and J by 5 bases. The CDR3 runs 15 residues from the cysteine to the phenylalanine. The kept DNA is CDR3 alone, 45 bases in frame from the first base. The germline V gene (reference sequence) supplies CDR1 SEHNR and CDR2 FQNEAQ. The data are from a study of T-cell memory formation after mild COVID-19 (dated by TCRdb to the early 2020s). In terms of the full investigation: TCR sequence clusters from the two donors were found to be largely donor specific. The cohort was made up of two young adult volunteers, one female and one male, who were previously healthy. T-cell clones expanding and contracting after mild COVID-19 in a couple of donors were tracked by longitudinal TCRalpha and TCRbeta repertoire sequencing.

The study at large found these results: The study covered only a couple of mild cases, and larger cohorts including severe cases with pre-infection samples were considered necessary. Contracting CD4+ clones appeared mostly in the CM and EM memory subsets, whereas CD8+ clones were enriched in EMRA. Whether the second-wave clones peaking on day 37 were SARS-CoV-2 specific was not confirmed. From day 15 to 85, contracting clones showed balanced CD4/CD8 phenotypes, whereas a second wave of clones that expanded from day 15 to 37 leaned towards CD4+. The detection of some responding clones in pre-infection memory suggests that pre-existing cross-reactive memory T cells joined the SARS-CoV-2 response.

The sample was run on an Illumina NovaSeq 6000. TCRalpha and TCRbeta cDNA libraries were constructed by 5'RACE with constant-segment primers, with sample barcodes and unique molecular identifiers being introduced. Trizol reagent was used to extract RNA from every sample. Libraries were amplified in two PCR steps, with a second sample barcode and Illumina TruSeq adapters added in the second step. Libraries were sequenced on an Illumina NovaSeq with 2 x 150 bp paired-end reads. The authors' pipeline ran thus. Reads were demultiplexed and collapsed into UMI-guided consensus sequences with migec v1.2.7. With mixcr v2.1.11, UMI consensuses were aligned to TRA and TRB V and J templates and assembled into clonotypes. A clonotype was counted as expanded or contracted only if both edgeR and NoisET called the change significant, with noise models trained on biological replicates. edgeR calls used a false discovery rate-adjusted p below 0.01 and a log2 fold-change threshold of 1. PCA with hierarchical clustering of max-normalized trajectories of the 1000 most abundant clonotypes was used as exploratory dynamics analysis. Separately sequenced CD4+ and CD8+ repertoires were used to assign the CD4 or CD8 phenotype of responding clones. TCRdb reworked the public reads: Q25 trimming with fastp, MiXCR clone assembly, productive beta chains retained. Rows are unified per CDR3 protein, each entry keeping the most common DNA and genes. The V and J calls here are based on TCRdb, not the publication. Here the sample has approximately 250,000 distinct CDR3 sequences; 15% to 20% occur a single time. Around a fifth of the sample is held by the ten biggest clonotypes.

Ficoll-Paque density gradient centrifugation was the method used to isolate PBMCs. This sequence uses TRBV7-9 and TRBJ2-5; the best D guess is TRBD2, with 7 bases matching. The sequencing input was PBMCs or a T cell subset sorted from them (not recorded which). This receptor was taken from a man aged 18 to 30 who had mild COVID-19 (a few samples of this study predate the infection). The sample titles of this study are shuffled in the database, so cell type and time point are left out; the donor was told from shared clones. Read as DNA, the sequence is TGTGCCAGCACCGACACCCGGGGGGCCGGGGAGACCCAGTACTTC. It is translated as CASTDTRGAGETQYF.